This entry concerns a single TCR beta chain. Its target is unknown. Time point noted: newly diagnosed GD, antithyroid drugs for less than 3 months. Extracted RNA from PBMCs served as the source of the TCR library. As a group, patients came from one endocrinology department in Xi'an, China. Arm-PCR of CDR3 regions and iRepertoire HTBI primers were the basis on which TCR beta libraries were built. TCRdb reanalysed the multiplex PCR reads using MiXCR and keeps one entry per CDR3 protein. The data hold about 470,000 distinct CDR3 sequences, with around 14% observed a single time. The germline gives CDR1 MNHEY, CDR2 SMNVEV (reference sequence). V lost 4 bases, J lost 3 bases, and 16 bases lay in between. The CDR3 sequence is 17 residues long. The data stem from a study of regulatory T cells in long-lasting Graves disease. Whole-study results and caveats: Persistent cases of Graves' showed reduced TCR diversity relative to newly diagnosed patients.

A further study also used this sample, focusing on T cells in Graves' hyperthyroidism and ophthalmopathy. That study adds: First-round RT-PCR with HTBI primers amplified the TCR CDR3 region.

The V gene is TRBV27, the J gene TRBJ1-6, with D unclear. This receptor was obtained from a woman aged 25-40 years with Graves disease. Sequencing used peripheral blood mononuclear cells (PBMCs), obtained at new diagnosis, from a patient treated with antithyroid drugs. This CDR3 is CASSSLPNNLYNSPLHF. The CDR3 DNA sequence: TGTGCCAGCAGTTCTTTACCCAACAACCTCTATAATTCACCCCTCCACTTT.